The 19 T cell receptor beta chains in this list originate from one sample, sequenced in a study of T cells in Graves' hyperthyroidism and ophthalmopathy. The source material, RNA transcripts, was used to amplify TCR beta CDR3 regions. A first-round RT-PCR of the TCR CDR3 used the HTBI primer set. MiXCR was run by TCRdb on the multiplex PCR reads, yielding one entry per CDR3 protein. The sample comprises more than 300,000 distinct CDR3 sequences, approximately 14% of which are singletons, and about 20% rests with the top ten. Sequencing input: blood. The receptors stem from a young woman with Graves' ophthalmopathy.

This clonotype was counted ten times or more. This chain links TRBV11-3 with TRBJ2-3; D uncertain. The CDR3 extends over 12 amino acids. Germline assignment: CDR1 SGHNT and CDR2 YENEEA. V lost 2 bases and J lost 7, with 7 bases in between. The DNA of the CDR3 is TGTGCCAGCAGCTTACCGGGTCATACGCAGTATTTT. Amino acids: CASSLPGHTQYF.

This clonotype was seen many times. CDR3 DNA sequence: TGCAGTGCTAGGGCCGGTCGAGACAGGCGCCTGGGGAATGAGCAGTTCTTC. Protein sequence: CSARAGRDRRLGNEQFF. V usage is TRBV20-1 and J usage is TRBJ2-1; possibly TRBD1 for D (6 bases). The CDR3 runs 17 residues. V shed 3 bases and J shed 7 bases, with 25 bases lying between them. Germline assignment: CDR1 DFQATT and CDR2 SNEGSKA (reference sequence).

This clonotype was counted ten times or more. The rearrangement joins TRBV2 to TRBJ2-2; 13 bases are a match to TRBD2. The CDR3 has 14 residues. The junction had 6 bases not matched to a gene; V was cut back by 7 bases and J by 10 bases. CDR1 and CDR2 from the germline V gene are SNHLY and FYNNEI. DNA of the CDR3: TGTGCCAGCACACTAGCGGGGGGGCGAGAGGAGCTGTTTTTT. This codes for CASTLAGGREELFF.

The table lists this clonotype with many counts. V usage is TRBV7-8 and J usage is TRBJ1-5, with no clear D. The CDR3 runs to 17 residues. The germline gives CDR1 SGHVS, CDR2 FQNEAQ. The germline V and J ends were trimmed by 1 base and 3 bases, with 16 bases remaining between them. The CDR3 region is CASSLGDTAAVNQPQHF. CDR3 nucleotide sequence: TGTGCCAGCAGCTTAGGCGATACGGCGGCAGTCAATCAGCCCCAGCATTTT. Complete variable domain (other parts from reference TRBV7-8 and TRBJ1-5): GAGVSQSPRYKVAKRGQDVALRCDPISGHVSLFWYQQALGQGPEFLTYFQNEAQLDKSGLPSDRFFAERPEGSVSTLKIQRTQQEDSAVYLCASSLGDTAAVNQPQHFGDGTRLSIL.

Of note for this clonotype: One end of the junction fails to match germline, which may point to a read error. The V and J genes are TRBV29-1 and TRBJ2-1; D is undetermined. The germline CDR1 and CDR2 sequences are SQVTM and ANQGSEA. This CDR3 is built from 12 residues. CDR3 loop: CSVEGSYNEQFF. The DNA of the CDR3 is TGCAGCGTAGAAGGCAGTTACAATGAGCAGTTCTTC.

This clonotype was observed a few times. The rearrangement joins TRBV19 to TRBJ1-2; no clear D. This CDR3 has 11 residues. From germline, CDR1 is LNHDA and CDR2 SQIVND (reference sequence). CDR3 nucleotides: TGTGTCAGACGGAACCCCCAGGGCTACACCTTC. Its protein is CVRRNPQGYTF.

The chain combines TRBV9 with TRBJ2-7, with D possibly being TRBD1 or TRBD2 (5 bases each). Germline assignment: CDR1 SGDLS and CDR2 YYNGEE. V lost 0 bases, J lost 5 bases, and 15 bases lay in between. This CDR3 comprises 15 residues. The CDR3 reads CASSVAGQGAHEQYF. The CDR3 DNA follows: TGTGCCAGCAGCGTAGCGGGGCAGGGCGCCCACGAGCAGTACTTC.

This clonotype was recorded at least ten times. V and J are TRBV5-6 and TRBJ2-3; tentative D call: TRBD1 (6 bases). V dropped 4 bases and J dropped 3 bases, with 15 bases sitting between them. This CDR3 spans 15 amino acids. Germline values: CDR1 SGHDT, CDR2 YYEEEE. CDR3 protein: CASSPTGLGTDTQYF. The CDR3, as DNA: TGTGCCAGCAGCCCGACAGGTCTGGGGACAGATACGCAGTATTTT.

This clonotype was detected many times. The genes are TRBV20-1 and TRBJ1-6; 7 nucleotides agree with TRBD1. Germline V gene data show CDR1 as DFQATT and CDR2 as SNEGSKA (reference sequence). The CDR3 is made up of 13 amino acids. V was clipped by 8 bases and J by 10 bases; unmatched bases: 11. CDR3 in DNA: TGCAGTCCACTCGCGGGGGGACAGTCACCCCTCCACTTT. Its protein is CSPLAGGQSPLHF.

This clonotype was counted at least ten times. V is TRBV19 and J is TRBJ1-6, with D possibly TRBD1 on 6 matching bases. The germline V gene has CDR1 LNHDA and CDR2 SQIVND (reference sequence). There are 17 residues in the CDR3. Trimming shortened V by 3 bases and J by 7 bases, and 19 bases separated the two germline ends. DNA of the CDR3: TGTGCCAGTAGTATTCGCCGGGAAGGGGGGTCAAATTCACCCCTCCACTTT. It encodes CASSIRREGGSNSPLHF.

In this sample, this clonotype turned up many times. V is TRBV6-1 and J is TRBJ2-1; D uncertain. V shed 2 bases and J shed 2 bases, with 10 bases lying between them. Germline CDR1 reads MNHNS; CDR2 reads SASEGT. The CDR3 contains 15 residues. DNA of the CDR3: TGTGCCAGCAGTGAAAGCAGGTTGCCCTACAATGAGCAGTTCTTC. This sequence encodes CASSESRLPYNEQFF.

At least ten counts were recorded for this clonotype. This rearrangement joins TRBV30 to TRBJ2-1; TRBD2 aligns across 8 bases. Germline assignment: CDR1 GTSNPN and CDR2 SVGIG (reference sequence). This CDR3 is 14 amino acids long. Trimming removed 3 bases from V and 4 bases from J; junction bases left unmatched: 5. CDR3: CAWRSGGRYNEQFF. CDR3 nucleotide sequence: TGTGCCTGGAGATCGGGGGGGCGGTACAATGAGCAGTTCTTC. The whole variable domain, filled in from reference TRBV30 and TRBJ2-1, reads SQTIHQWPATLVQPVGSPLSLECTVEGTSNPNLYWYRQAAGRGLQLLFYSVGIGQISSEVPQNLSASRPQDRQFILSSKKLLLSDSGFYLCAWRSGGRYNEQFFGPGTRLTVL.

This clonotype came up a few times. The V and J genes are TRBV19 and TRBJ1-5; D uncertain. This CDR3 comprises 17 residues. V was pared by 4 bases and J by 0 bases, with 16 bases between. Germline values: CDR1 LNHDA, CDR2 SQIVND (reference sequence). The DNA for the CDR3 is TGTGCCAGTAGTACCTGGCGGGCAGCCTATAGCAATCAGCCCCAGCATTTT. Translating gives CASSTWRAAYSNQPQHF.

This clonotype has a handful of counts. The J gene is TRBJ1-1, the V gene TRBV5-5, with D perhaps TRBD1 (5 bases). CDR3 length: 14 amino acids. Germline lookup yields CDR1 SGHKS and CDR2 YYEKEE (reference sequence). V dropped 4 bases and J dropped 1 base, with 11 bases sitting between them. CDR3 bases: TGTGCCAGCAGCCTTCTCGGGACGAACACTGAAGCTTTCTTT. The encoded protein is CASSLLGTNTEAFF. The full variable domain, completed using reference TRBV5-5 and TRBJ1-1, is DAGVTQSPTHLIKTRGQQVTLRCSPISGHKSVSWYQQVLGQGPQFIFQYYEKEERGRGNFPDRFSARQFPNYSSELNVNALLLGDSALYLCASSLLGTNTEAFFGQGTRLTVV.

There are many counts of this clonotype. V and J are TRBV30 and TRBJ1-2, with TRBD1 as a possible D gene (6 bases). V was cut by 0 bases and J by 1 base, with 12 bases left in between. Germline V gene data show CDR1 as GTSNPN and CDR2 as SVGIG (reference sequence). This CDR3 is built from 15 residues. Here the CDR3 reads CAWSVRTANNYGYTF. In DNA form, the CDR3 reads TGTGCCTGGAGTGTAAGGACAGCCAATAACTATGGCTACACCTTC.

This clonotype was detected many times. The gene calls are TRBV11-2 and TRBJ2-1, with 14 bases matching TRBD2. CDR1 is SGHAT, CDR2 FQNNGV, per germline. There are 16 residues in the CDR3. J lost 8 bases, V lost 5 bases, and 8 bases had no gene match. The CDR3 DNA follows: TGTGCCAGCAGCAACCTCGGACTAGCGGGGGGTCATGAGCAGTTCTTC. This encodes CASSNLGLAGGHEQFF.

CDR3 in amino acids: CATSRGGREFF. In DNA, the CDR3 is TGTGCCACCAGCAGAGGAGGGCGGGAGTTCTTC. V and J are TRBV15 and TRBJ2-1, with D possibly being TRBD2 (5 bases). With 1 base removed from V and 14 bases from J, the gap between germline ends came to 9 bases. The CDR3 contains 11 residues. CDR1 is LNHNV, CDR2 YYDKDF, per germline (reference sequence).

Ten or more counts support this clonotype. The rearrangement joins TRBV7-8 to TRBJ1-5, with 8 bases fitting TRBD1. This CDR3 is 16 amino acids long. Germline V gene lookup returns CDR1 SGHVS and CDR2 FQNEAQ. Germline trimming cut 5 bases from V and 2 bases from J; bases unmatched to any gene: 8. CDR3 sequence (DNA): TGTGCCAGCAGCAGACGCAGGGGGCTCGGCAATCAGCCCCAGCATTTT. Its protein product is CASSRRRGLGNQPQHF.

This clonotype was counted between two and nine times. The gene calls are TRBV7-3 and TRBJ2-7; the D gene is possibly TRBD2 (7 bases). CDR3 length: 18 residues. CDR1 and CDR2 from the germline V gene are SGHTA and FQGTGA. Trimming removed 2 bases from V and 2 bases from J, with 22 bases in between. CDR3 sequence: CASSLLGGGAGRAYEQYF. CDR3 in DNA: TGTGCCAGCAGCTTATTGGGCGGGGGCGCGGGTAGAGCCTACGAGCAGTACTTC.